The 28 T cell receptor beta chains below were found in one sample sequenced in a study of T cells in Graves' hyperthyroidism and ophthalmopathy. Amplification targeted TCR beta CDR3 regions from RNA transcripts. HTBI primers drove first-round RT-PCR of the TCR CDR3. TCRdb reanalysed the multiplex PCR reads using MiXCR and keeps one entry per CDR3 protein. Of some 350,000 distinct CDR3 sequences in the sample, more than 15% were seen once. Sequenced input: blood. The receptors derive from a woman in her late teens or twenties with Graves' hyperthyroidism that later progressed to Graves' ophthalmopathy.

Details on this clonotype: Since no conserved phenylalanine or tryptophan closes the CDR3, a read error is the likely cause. CDR3 nucleotides: TGTGCCAGCAGCTTCGTCTCCACTAGCGGGGCCTACAATGAGCAGTTCCTC. Translating gives CASSFVSTSGAYNEQFL. The chain recombines TRBV7-9 with TRBJ2-1, with 10 bases identical to TRBD2. Germline V CDR1 and CDR2: SEHNR, FQNEAQ (reference sequence). This CDR3 has 17 amino acids. V lost 3 bases and J lost 2; bases outside the gene matches: 7.

The CDR3 protein is CASSSGTMNSPLHF. The CDR3 coding sequence is TGTGCCAGCAGCTCCGGGACAATGAATTCACCCCTCCACTTT. The V gene is TRBV7-3, the J gene TRBJ1-6; the D gene is possibly TRBD1 (6 bases). CDR3 length equals 14 residues. V was pared by 4 bases and J by 7 bases, with 11 bases between. From germline, CDR1 is SGHTA and CDR2 FQGTGA.

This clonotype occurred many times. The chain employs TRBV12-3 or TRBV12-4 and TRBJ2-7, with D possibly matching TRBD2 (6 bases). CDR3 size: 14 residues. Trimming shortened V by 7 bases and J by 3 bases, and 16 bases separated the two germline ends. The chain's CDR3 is CASTRPGGSYEQYF. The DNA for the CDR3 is TGTGCCAGCACCCGACCCGGGGGTAGCTACGAGCAGTACTTC.

CDR3: CASSPTGTGVSDSPLHF. DNA of the CDR3: TGTGCCAGCTCACCTACCGGGACAGGGGTATCGGATTCACCCCTCCACTTT. The rearrangement uses TRBV18 and TRBJ1-6; 10 nucleotides match TRBD1. The CDR3 length is 17 residues. Germline V gene lookup returns CDR1 KGHSH and CDR2 LQKENI. V lost 3 bases to trimming and J lost 8 bases; unmatched junction nucleotides: 10.

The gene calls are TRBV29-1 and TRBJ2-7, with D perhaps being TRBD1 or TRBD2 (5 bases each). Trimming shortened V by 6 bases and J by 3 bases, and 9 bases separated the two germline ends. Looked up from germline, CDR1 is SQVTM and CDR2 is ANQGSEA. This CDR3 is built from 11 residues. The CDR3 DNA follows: TGCAGCGTAGGGGACGGCTACGAGCAGTACTTC. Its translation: CSVGDGYEQYF.

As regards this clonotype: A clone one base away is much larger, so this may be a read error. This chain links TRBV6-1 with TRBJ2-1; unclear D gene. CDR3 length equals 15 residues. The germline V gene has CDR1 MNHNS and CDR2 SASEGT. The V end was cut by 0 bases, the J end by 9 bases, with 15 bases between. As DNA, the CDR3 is TGTGCCAGCAGTGAAGCTGGCACGGGTGTGGGTGAGCAGTTCTTC. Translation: CASSEAGTGVGEQFF.

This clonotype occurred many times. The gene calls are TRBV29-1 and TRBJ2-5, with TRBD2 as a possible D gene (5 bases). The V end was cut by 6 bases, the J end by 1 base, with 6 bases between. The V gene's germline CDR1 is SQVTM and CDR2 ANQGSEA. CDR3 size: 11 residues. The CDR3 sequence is CSVDSQETQYF. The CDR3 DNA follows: TGCAGCGTGGACTCCCAAGAGACCCAGTACTTC.

The CDR3 bases are TGTGCCAGTAGCCCGACAGGGTCCACCTTCAATCAGCCCCAGCATTTT. It translates to CASSPTGSTFNQPQHF. V is TRBV19 and J is TRBJ1-5; 7 positions agree with TRBD1. The ends lost 6 bases at V and 3 bases at J; junction bases unmatched: 11. The CDR3 consists of 16 residues. Germline V gene sequence: CDR1 LNHDA, CDR2 SQIVND (reference sequence). Filled out from reference TRBV19 and TRBJ1-5, the complete variable domain reads DGGITQSPKYLFRKEGQNVTLSCEQNLNHDAMYWYRQDPGQGLRLIYYSQIVNDFQKGDIAEGYSVSREKKESFPLTVTSAQKNPTAFYLCASSPTGSTFNQPQHFGDGTRLSIL.

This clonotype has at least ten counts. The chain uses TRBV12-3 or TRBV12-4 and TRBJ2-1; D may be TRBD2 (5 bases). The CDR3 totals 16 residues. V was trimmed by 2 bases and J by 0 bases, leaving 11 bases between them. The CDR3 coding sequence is TGTGCCAGCAGTTTATCCGTAGCGTTCTCCTACAATGAGCAGTTCTTC. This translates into CASSLSVAFSYNEQFF.

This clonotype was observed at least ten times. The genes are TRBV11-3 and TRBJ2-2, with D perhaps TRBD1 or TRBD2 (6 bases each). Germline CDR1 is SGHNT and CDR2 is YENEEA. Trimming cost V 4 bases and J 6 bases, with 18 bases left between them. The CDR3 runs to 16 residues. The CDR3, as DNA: TGTGCCAGCAGCTACTCCGGGACACGGGGGCCCGGGGAGCTGTTTTTT. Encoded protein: CASSYSGTRGPGELFF.

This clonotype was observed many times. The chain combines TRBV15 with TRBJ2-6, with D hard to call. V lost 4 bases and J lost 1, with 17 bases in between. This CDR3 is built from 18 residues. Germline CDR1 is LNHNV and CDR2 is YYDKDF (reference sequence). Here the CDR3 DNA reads TGTGCCACCAGCAACCTGGGCCGAAAAATGTCTGGGGCCAACGTCCTGACTTTC. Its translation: CATSNLGRKMSGANVLTF.

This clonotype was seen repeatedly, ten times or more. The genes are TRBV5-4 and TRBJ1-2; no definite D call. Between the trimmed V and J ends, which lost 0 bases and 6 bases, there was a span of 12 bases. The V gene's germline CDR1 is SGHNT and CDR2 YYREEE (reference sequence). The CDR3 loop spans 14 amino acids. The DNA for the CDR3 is TGTGCCAGCAGCTTGGGACCCAAGGTCGATGGCTACACCTTC. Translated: CASSLGPKVDGYTF.

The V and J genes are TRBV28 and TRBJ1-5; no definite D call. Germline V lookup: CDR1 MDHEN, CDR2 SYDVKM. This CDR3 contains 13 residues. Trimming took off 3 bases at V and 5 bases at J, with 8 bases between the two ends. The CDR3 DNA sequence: TGTGCCAGCAGTTTCGACCGGGATCAGCCCCAGCATTTT. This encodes CASSFDRDQPQHF.

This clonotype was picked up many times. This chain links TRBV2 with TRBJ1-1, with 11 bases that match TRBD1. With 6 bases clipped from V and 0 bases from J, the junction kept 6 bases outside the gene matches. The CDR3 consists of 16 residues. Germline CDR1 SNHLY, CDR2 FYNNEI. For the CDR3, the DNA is TGTGCCAGCAGACCGGGACAGGGGGGGATGAACACTGAAGCTTTCTTT. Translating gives CASRPGQGGMNTEAFF.

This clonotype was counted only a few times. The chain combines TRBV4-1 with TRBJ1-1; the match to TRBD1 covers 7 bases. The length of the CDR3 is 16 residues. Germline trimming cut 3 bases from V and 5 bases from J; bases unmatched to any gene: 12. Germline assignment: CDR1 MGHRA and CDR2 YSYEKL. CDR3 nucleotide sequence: TGCGCCAGCAGCCAGGCCATTACAGGGGATGGTACTGAAGCTTTCTTT. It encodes CASSQAITGDGTEAFF.

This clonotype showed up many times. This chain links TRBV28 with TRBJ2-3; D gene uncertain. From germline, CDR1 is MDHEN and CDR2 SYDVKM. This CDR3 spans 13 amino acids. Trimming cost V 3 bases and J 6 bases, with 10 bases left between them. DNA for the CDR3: TGTGCCAGCAGTTTCAGTCGCAGGGATACGCAGTATTTT. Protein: CASSFSRRDTQYF.

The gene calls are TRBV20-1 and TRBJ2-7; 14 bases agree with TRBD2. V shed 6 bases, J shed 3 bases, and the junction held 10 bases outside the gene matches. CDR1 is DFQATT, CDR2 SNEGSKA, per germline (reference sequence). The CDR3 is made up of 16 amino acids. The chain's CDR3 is CSADGTSGSANYEQYF. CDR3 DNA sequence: TGCAGTGCAGACGGGACTAGCGGGAGCGCTAACTACGAGCAGTACTTC.

The CDR3 is CASRGRTSTDTQYF. The CDR3 DNA is TGTGCCAGTAGAGGGAGGACCAGCACAGATACGCAGTATTTT. V gene TRBV19 combines with J gene TRBJ2-3; possible D gene TRBD2, 6 bases. CDR1 and CDR2 from the germline V gene are LNHDA and SQIVND (reference sequence). V lost 6 bases and J lost 0, with 10 bases in between. The CDR3 is made up of 14 amino acids.

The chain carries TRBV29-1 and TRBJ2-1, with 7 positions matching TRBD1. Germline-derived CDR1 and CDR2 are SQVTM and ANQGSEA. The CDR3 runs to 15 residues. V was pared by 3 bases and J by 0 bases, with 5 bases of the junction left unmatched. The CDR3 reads CSVEGTESSYNEQFF. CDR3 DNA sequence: TGCAGCGTTGAGGGGACAGAGAGCTCCTACAATGAGCAGTTCTTC.

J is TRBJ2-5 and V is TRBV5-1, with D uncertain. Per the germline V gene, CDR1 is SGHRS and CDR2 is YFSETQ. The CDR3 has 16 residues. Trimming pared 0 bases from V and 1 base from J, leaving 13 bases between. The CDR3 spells CASSLEWVSGQETQYF. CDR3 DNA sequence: TGCGCCAGCAGCTTGGAGTGGGTTTCGGGCCAAGAGACCCAGTACTTC.

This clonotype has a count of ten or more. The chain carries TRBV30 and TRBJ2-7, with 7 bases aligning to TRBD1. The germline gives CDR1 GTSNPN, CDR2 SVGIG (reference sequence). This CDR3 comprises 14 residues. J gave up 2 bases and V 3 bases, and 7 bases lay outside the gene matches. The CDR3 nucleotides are TGTGCCTGGAGGGAGGACAGGCCCCCCTACGAGCAGTACTTC. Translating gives CAWREDRPPYEQYF.

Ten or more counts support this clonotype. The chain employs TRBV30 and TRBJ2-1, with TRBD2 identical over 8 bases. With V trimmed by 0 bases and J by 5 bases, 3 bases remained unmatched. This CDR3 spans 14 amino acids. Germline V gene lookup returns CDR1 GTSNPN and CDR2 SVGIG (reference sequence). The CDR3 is CAWSVTSGDNEQFF. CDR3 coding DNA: TGTGCCTGGAGTGTAACTAGCGGAGACAATGAGCAGTTCTTC.

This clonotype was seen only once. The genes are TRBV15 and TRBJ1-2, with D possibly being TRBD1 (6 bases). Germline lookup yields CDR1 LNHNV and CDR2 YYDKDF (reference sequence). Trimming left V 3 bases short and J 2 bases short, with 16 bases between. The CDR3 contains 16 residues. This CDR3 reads CATSSGGPTRNYGYTF. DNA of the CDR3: TGTGCCACCAGCAGTGGGGGCCCTACACGAAACTATGGCTACACCTTC.

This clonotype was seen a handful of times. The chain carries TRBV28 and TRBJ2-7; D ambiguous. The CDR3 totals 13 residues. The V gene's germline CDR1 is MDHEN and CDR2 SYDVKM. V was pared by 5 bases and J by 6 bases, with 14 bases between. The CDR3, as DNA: TGTGCCAGCAGTCCCATTGAAGGGTCCGAGCAGTACTTC. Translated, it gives CASSPIEGSEQYF.

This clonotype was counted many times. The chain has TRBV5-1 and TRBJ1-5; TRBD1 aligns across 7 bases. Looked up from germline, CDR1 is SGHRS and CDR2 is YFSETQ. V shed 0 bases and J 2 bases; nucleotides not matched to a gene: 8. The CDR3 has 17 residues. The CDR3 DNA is TGCGCCAGCAGCTTGGCCAACATCGGGACAGGCAATCAGCCCCAGCATTTT. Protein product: CASSLANIGTGNQPQHF.

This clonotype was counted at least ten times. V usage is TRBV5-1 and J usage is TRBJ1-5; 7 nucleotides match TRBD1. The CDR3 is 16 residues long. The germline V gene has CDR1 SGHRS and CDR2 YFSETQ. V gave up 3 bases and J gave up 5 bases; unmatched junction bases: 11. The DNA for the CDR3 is TGCGCCAGCAGCTCGCCCCGGGACAGTTCCGATCAGCCCCAGCATTTT. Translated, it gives CASSSPRDSSDQPQHF.

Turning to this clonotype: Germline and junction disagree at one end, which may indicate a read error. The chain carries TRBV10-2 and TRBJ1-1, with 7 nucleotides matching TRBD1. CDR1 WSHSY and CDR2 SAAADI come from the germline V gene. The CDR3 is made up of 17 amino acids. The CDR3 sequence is CASSESTLRQGRTEALF. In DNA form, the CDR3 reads TGCGCCAGCAGTGAGTCGACCCTTAGACAGGGCAGGACTGAAGCTCTCTTT.

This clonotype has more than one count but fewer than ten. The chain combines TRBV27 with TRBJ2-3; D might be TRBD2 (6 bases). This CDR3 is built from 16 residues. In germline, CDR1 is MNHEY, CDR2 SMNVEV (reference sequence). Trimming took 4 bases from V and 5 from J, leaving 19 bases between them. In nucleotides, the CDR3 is TGTGCCAGCAGTTATGGCTGGGGGGAAGTGGAAGATACGCAGTATTTT. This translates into CASSYGWGEVEDTQYF.